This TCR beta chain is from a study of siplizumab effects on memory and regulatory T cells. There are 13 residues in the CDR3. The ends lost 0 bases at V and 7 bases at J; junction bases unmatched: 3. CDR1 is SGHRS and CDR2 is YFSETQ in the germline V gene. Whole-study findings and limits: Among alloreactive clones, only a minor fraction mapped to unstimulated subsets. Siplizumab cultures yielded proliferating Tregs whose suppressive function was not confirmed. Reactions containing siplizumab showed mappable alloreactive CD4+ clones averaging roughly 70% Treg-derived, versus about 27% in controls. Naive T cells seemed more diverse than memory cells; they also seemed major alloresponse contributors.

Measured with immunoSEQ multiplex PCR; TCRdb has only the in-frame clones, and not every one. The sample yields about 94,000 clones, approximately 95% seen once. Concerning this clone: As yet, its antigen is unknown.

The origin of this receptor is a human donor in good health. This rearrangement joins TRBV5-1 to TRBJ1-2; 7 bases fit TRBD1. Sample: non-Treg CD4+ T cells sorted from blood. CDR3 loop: CASSLETGTGYTF. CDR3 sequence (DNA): TGCGCCAGCAGCTTGGAGACAGGGACTGGCTACACCTTC.